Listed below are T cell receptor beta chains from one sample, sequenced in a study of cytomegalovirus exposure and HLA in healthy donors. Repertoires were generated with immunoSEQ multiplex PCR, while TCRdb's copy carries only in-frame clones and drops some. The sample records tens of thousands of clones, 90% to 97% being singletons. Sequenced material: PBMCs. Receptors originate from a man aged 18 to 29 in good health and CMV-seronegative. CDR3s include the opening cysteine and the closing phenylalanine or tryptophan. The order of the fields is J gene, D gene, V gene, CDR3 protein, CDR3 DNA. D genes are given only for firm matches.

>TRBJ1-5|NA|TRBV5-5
CASSVTAGQPQHF
TGTGCCAGCAGCGTCACGGCAGGGCAGCCCCAGCATTTT
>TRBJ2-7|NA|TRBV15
CATSTGRGGYEQYF
TGTGCCACCAGCACCGGGAGAGGAGGATACGAGCAGTACTTC
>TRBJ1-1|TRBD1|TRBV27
CASSSGGTEAFF
TGTGCCAGCAGTTCAGGGGGCACTGAAGCTTTCTTT
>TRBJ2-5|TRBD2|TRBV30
CAWKRLAGIKETQYF
TGTGCCTGGAAAAGATTAGCGGGGATAAAAGAGACCCAGTACTTC
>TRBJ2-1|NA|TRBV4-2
CASSRNRVSYNEQFF
TGTGCCAGCAGCCGCAACAGGGTATCCTACAATGAGCAGTTCTTC
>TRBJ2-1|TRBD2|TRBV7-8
CASNPSIQRDHEQFF
TGTGCCAGCAACCCCTCCATCCAGCGGGATCATGAGCAGTTCTTC
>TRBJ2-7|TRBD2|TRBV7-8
CASSLSLAGTYEQYF
TGTGCCAGCAGCTTATCACTAGCGGGGACCTACGAGCAGTACTTC
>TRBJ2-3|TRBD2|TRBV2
CASSLRAGGRTDTQYF
TGTGCCAGCAGTCTCAGAGCGGGAGGGAGGACAGATACGCAGTATTTT
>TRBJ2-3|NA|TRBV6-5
CASSYSGGSADTQYF
TGTGCCAGCAGTTACTCTGGAGGTTCCGCAGATACGCAGTATTTT
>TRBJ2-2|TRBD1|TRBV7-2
CASSLRTGRPNTGELFF
TGTGCCAGCAGCCTGAGGACAGGGAGACCGAACACCGGGGAGCTGTTTTTT